The rows below give T cell receptor beta chains drawn from one sample of a study of blood T cell repertoires in COVID-19. Repertoires were generated with immunoSEQ multiplex PCR, while TCRdb's copy carries only in-frame clones and drops some. There are 150,000 to 200,000 clones in the sample; 80% occur only once, and approximately 6% lies in the top ten. The sequenced sample consisted of PBMCs or T cells enriched from blood (not recorded which). The receptors stem from a man aged 40-49 years who had recovered from COVID-19. Both conserved end residues are part of each CDR3. Each record gives: clone size, J gene, CDR3 length, D gene, V gene, CDR3 protein, CDR3 DNA. The D gene is left open where the match is weak. The size entry is marked missing in some rows and otherwise reads once, few, many or a size class.

abundance: -; j_gene: TRBJ2-2; len: 15; d_gene: TRBD1; v_gene: TRBV24-1; CDR3aa: CATSDSRGYTGELFF; CDR3nt: TGTGCCACCAGTGACAGCAGGGGGTACACCGGGGAGCTGTTTTTT
abundance: once; j_gene: TRBJ1-3; len: 15; d_gene: -; v_gene: TRBV19; CDR3aa: CASSIGVVTGNTIYF; CDR3nt: TGTGCCAGTAGTATCGGGGTTGTCACTGGAAACACCATATATTTT
abundance: -; j_gene: TRBJ1-2; len: 11; d_gene: TRBD1; v_gene: TRBV20-1; CDR3aa: CSARGQGGYTF; CDR3nt: TGCAGTGCTAGAGGACAGGGCGGCTACACCTTC
abundance: -; j_gene: TRBJ1-3; len: 15; d_gene: TRBD1; v_gene: TRBV7-2; CDR3aa: CASSSIGQGGNTIYF; CDR3nt: TGTGCCAGCAGCTCCATTGGACAGGGAGGAAACACCATATATTTT
abundance: few; j_gene: TRBJ1-3; len: 13; d_gene: -; v_gene: TRBV5-1; CDR3aa: CASSLEGGNTIYF; CDR3nt: TGCGCCAGCAGCTTGGAGGGGGGAAACACCATATATTTT
abundance: -; j_gene: TRBJ1-5; len: 16; d_gene: -; v_gene: TRBV24-1; CDR3aa: CATSDPSTGPDQPQHF; CDR3nt: TGTGCCACCAGTGACCCCTCAACTGGTCCCGATCAGCCCCAGCATTTT
abundance: -; j_gene: TRBJ1-5; len: 14; d_gene: TRBD1; v_gene: TRBV6-5; CDR3aa: CASRTQQGRQPQHF; CDR3nt: TGTGCCAGCAGAACCCAACAGGGGCGGCAGCCCCAGCATTTT
abundance: once; j_gene: TRBJ1-6; len: 14; d_gene: -; v_gene: TRBV19; CDR3aa: CASSMAGMNSPLHF; CDR3nt: TGTGCCAGTAGTATGGCGGGGATGAATTCACCCCTCCACTTT
abundance: -; j_gene: TRBJ2-5; len: 15; d_gene: -; v_gene: TRBV5-4; CDR3aa: CASWAMAGRQETQYF; CDR3nt: TGTGCCAGCTGGGCAATGGCAGGTCGACAAGAGACCCAGTACTTC
abundance: few; j_gene: TRBJ2-6; len: 15; d_gene: -; v_gene: TRBV5-1; CDR3aa: CASSYGSSGANVLTF; CDR3nt: TGCGCCAGCAGCTACGGGAGCTCTGGGGCCAACGTCCTGACTTTC
abundance: -; j_gene: TRBJ1-1; len: 14; d_gene: -; v_gene: TRBV7-3; CDR3aa: CASSLNAGPTEAFF; CDR3nt: TGTGCCAGCAGCTTAAACGCTGGGCCGACTGAAGCTTTCTTT
abundance: -; j_gene: TRBJ2-1; len: 14; d_gene: TRBD2; v_gene: TRBV9; CDR3aa: CASSVAGTSNEQFF; CDR3nt: TGTGCCAGCAGCGTAGCCGGGACTAGCAATGAGCAGTTCTTC
abundance: -; j_gene: TRBJ1-1; len: 16; d_gene: TRBD1; v_gene: TRBV6-6; CDR3aa: CASSYSQGGLNTEAFF; CDR3nt: TGTGCCAGCAGTTACTCACAGGGGGGGCTGAACACTGAAGCTTTCTTT
abundance: -; j_gene: TRBJ2-3; len: 13; d_gene: -; v_gene: TRBV3-1/TRBV3-2; CDR3aa: CASRRESTDTQYF; CDR3nt: TGTGCCAGCCGGCGGGAAAGCACAGATACGCAGTATTTT
abundance: -; j_gene: TRBJ2-2; len: 16; d_gene: TRBD1; v_gene: TRBV24-1; CDR3aa: CATSPWDRPPHGELFF; CDR3nt: TGTGCCACCAGTCCCTGGGACAGGCCGCCCCACGGGGAGCTGTTTTTT
abundance: -; j_gene: TRBJ1-1; len: 15; d_gene: TRBD1; v_gene: TRBV28; CDR3aa: CASSSGGQGSLEAFF; CDR3nt: TGTGCCAGCAGCTCCGGGGGACAGGGTTCTCTTGAAGCTTTCTTT
abundance: -; j_gene: TRBJ2-1; len: 14; d_gene: -; v_gene: TRBV4-2; CDR3aa: CASSQDPLINEQFF; CDR3nt: TGTGCCAGCAGCCAAGATCCCCTAATCAATGAGCAGTTCTTC
abundance: -; j_gene: TRBJ1-1; len: 12; d_gene: -; v_gene: TRBV4-2; CDR3aa: CASSQDSSGAFF; CDR3nt: TGTGCCAGCAGCCAAGATAGTAGCGGAGCTTTCTTT
abundance: -; j_gene: TRBJ1-1; len: 14; d_gene: -; v_gene: TRBV27; CDR3aa: CASSSTQGAAEAFF; CDR3nt: TGTGCCAGCAGTTCAACACAGGGTGCGGCTGAAGCTTTCTTT
abundance: -; j_gene: TRBJ1-3; len: 16; d_gene: TRBD1; v_gene: TRBV5-1; CDR3aa: CASRSAQGAEGNTIYF; CDR3nt: TGCGCCAGCCGTTCCGCCCAGGGGGCAGAAGGAAACACCATATATTTT
abundance: -; j_gene: TRBJ2-1; len: 16; d_gene: -; v_gene: TRBV27; CDR3aa: CASSLQAISSYNEQFF; CDR3nt: TGTGCCAGCAGTTTACAGGCAATTAGTTCCTACAATGAGCAGTTCTTC
abundance: -; j_gene: TRBJ1-1; len: 13; d_gene: TRBD1; v_gene: TRBV29-1; CDR3aa: CSVDSQGAREAFF; CDR3nt: TGCAGCGTTGATTCGCAGGGGGCGCGGGAAGCTTTCTTT